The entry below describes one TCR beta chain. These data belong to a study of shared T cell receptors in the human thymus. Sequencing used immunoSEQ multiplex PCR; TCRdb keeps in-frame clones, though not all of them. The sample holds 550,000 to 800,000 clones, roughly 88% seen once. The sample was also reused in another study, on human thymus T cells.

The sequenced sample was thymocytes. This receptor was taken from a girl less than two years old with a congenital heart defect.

In DNA, the CDR3 is TGTGCCAGCAGCCAAGTCGGACCGGGACAGGGAGACTATGGCTACACCTTC. Protein product: CASSQVGPGQGDYGYTF. The chain combines TRBV4-2 with TRBJ1-2; 9 nucleotides agree with TRBD1. The trim removed 1 base at V and 3 bases at J, leaving 9 bases unmatched. The CDR3 sequence is 17 residues long. CDR1 is LGHNA, CDR2 YNFKEQ, per germline.